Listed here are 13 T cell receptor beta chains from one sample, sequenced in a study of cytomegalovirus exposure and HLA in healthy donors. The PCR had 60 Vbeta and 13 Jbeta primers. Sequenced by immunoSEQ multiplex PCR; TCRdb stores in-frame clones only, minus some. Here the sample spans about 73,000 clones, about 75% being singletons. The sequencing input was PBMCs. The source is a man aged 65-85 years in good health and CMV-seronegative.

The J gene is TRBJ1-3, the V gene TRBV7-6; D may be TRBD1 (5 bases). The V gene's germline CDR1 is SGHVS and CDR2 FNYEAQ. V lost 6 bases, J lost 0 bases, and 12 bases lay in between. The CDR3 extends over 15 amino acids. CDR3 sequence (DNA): TGTGCCAGCAGTTATAGCAGGGCCTCTGGAAACACCATATATTTT. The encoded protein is CASSYSRASGNTIYF.

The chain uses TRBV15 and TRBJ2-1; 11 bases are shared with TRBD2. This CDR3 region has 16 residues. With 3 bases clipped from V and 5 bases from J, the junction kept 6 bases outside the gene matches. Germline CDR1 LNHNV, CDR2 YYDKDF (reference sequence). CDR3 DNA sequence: TGTGCCACCAGCAGGGGTAGCGGGAGGGCCCACAATGAGCAGTTCTTC. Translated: CATSRGSGRAHNEQFF.

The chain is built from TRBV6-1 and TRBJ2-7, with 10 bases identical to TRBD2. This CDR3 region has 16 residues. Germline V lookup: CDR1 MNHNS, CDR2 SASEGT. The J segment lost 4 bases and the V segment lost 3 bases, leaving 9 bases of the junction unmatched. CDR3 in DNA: TGTGCCAGCAGTGACCCCCCAGCGGGAGGGCCTTACGAGCAGTACTTC. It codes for CASSDPPAGGPYEQYF.

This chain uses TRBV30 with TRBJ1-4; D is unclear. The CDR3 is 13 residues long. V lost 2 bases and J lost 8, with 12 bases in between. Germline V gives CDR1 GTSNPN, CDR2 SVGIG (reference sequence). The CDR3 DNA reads TGTGCCTGGAGTTGGCGGGTGGGGGAAAAACTGTTTTTT. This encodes CAWSWRVGEKLFF.

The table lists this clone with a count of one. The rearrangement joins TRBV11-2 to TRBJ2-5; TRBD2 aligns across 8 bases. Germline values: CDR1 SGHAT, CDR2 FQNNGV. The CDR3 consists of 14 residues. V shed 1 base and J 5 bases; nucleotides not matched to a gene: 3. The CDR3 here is CASSLVAGLETQYF. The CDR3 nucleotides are TGTGCCAGCAGCTTAGTAGCGGGGCTTGAGACCCAGTACTTC.

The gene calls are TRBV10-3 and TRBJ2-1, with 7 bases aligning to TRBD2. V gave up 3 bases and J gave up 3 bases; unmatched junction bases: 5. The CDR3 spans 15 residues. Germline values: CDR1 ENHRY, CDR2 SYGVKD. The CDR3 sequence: CAISDSGGGYNEQFF. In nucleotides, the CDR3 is TGTGCCATCAGTGACAGCGGCGGGGGCTACAATGAGCAGTTCTTC.

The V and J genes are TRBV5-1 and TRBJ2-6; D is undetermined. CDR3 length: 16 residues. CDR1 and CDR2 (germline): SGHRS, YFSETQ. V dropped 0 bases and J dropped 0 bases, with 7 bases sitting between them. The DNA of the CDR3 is TGCGCCAGCAGCTTGGTGGGCGACTCTGGGGCCAACGTCCTGACTTTC. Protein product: CASSLVGDSGANVLTF.

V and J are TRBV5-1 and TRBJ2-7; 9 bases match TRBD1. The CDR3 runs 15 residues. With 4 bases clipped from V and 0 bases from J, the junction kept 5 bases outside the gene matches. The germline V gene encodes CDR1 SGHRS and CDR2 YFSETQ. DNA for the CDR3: TGCGCCAGCAGCACCGGGACAGGGAGCTCCTACGAGCAGTACTTC. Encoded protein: CASSTGTGSSYEQYF.

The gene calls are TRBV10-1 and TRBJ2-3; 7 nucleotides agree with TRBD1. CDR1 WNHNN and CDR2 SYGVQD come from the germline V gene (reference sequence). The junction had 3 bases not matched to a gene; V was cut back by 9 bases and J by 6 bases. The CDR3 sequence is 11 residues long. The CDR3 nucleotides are TGCGCCAGTAGACAGGGCGATACGCAGTATTTT. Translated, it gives CASRQGDTQYF.

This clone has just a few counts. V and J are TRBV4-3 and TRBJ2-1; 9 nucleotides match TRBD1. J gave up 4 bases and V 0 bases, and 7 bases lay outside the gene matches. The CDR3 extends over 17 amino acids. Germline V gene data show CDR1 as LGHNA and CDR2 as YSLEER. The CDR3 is CASSQDADRGKYNEQFF. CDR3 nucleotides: TGCGCCAGCAGCCAAGACGCCGACAGGGGGAAATACAATGAGCAGTTCTTC.

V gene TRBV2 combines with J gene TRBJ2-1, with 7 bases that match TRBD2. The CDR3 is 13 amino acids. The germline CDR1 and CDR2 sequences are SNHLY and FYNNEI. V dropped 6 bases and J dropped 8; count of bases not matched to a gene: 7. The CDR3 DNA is TGTGCCAGCAGCCCCTACCGGGGGGATGAGCAGTTCTTC. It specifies CASSPYRGDEQFF.

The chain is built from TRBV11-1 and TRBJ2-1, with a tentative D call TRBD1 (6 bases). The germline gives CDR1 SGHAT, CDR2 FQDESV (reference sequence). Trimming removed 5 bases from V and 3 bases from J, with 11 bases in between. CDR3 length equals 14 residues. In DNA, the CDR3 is TGTGCCAGCAGCCCAGGGACAATCTACAATGAGCAGTTCTTC. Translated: CASSPGTIYNEQFF.

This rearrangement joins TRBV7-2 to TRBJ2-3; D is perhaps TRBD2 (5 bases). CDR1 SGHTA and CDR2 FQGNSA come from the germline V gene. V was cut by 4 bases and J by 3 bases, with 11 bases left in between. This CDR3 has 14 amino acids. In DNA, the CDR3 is TGTGCCAGCAGCTCCCTAGGCGGGACAGATACGCAGTATTTT. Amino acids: CASSSLGGTDTQYF.